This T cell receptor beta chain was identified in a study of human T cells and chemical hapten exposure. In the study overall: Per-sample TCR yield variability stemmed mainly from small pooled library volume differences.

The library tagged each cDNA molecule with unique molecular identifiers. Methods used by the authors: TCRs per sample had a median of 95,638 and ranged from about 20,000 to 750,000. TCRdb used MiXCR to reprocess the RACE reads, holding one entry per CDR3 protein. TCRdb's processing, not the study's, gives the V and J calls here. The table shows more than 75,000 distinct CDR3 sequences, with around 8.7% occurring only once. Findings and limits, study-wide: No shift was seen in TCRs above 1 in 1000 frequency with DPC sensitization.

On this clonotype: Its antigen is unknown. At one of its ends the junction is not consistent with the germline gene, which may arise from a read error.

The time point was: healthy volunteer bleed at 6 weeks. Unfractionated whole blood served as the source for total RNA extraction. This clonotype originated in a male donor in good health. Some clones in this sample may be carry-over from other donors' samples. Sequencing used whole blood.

The CDR3 DNA reads as TGCGCCAGCAGTCAAGATATAGACCCGGGACAGGGGAGTTACGAGCAGTACTTC. It specifies CASSQDIDPGQGSYEQYF. This rearrangement joins TRBV4-1 to TRBJ2-7; 10 bases align to TRBD1. Germline V gene lookup returns CDR1 MGHRA and CDR2 YSYEKL. The CDR3 spans 18 residues.